Sequencing of this T cell receptor beta chain was carried out in a study of blood T cell repertoires in COVID-19. Study-level information: Whether acute or convalescent, the COVID-19 samples came from the United States, Italy and Spain.

Participant ages covered about 18 to 100 years across 20 to 30 US areas. Germline V gives CDR1 LGHNT, CDR2 FRNRAP. Trimming took 1 base from V and 5 from J, leaving 8 bases between them. The CDR3 contains 13 residues. Profiling relied on immunoSEQ multiplex PCR, and the TCRdb table lists in-frame clones only, not all of them. The data hold some 300,000 clones, with roughly 91% observed a single time. This chain uses TRBV12-5 with TRBJ1-2; D unclear. This TCR was recovered from a woman aged 60-70 years in a cohort exposed to, infected with or recovered from COVID-19 (not recorded which). Sequenced material: PBMCs or T cells enriched from blood (not recorded which). The CDR3 bases are TGTGCTAGTGGTTTGGGGCAGAAGTATGGCTACACCTTC. Translated, it gives CASGLGQKYGYTF.